This T cell receptor (beta chain) comes out of a study of blood T cell repertoires in COVID-19. CDR3 length: 14 residues. Germline CDR1 reads ENHRY; CDR2 reads SYGVKD. V was pared by 6 bases and J by 6 bases, with 4 bases of the junction left unmatched. Sequenced by immunoSEQ multiplex PCR; TCRdb stores in-frame clones only, minus some. The sample lists 200,000 to 250,000 clones, approximately 86% occurring once. This clone was seen a few times. Sequencing input: peripheral blood. The TCR originated in a woman older than 75 with acute or convalescent COVID-19. The V gene is TRBV10-3, the J gene TRBJ1-6; the match to TRBD1 covers 8 bases. The CDR3 bases are TGTGCCATCAGATCGACAGGGGCTAATTCACCCCTCCACTTT. Translated: CAIRSTGANSPLHF.